One sample yielded the 9 T cell receptor beta chains listed below, sequenced in a study of neurological immune-mediated disorders. TCRdb reprocessed the 5' RACE reads with MiXCR, giving one entry per CDR3 protein. The sample yields 74,000 or so distinct CDR3 sequences, roughly 10% seen once. Sequencing was done on a sample of PBMCs. The source is a man aged 45-60 years in good health.

This clonotype was seen ten or more times. The rearrangement joins TRBV18 to TRBJ2-3; D is undetermined. The CDR3 loop spans 13 amino acids. Germline V lookup: CDR1 KGHSH, CDR2 LQKENI. V was clipped by 0 bases and J by 0 bases, with 1 base between them. CDR3 sequence reads: CASSPPSTDTQYF. The DNA of the CDR3 is TGTGCCAGCTCACCACCTAGCACAGATACGCAGTATTTT.

This clonotype was seen at least ten times. The chain recombines TRBV7-2 with TRBJ2-7; TRBD2 matches 11 bases. This CDR3 is built from 16 residues. V shed 1 base and J 2 bases; nucleotides not matched to a gene: 4. Germline CDR1 is SGHTA and CDR2 is FQGNSA. The CDR3 region is CASSLGASGGPYEQYF. For the CDR3, the DNA is TGTGCCAGCAGCTTAGGGGCTAGCGGGGGGCCCTACGAGCAGTACTTC.

This clonotype was observed many times. The chain carries TRBV5-1 and TRBJ1-1, with 9 bases that match TRBD1. The germline CDR1 and CDR2 sequences are SGHRS and YFSETQ. This CDR3 has 15 residues. Germline trimming cut 6 bases from V and 4 bases from J; bases unmatched to any gene: 10. Written as DNA, the CDR3 is TGCGCCAGCACCCTTTTGGGACAGGGTGCCACTGAAGCTTTCTTT. Amino acids: CASTLLGQGATEAFF.

This clonotype was seen ten or more times. This chain joins TRBV5-1 and TRBJ2-3; maybe TRBD1 (6 bases). The germline V and J ends were trimmed by 4 bases and 2 bases, with 11 bases remaining between them. This CDR3 comprises 14 residues. Per germline, CDR1 SGHRS and CDR2 YFSETQ. CDR3 sequence (DNA): TGCGCCAGCAGCCAGGGGTGGCCCACAGATACGCAGTATTTT. Protein: CASSQGWPTDTQYF.

This clonotype has ten or more counts. This chain connects TRBV6-2 or TRBV6-3 to TRBJ2-7, with a tentative D call TRBD1 (6 bases). The germline V gene has CDR1 MNHEY and CDR2 SVGEGT. With 6 bases removed from V and 4 bases from J, the gap between germline ends came to 16 bases. There are 14 residues in the CDR3. CDR3 protein: CASRSTGRGYEQYF. The CDR3 DNA reads as TGTGCCAGCAGGTCAACAGGGAGAGGGTACGAGCAGTACTTC.

This clonotype was seen at least ten times. This chain connects TRBV10-3 to TRBJ2-3; TRBD2 aligns across 10 bases. Germline values: CDR1 ENHRY, CDR2 SYGVKD. Trimming cost V 2 bases and J 1 base; bases outside gene matches: 12. The CDR3 length is 19 residues. The CDR3 coding sequence is TGTGCCATCAGTGAGATGTTGGCTAGCGGGGGTGGCGGCACAGATACGCAGTATTTT. Its protein is CAISEMLASGGGGTDTQYF.

This chain links TRBV20-1 with TRBJ1-1; 7 bases fit TRBD1. Germline-derived CDR1 and CDR2 are DFQATT and SNEGSKA (reference sequence). The CDR3 length is 15 residues. The CDR3 DNA reads as TGCAGCCCAAGGGGGGGACAGTCCGGGGACACTGAAGCTTTCTTT. The encoded protein is CSPRGGQSGDTEAFF.

This clonotype came up many times. V gene TRBV5-1 combines with J gene TRBJ2-7; D remains ambiguous. Germline CDR1 is SGHRS and CDR2 is YFSETQ. V was shortened by 1 base and J by 6 bases, with 11 bases between the two germline ends. The CDR3 sequence is 13 residues long. Here the CDR3 reads CASSLYSLREQYF. The DNA for the CDR3 is TGCGCCAGCAGCTTGTACAGTCTCCGCGAGCAGTACTTC.

This clonotype has ten or more counts. V gene TRBV7-2 combines with J gene TRBJ2-5; D is ambiguous. The germline V gene encodes CDR1 SGHTA and CDR2 FQGNSA. The CDR3 has 12 residues. The ends were cut back, 5 bases at V and 5 bases at J, with 9 bases in the middle. CDR3 in amino acids: CASSAPKETQYF. The CDR3 DNA follows: TGTGCCAGCAGCGCACCCAAGGAGACCCAGTACTTC. Supplemented by reference TRBV7-2 and TRBJ2-5, the full variable domain reads GAGVSQSPSNKVTEKGKDVELRCDPISGHTALYWYRQSLGQGLEFLIYFQGNSAPDKSGLPSDRFSAERTGGSVSTLTIQRTQQEDSAVYLCASSAPKETQYFGPGTRLLVL.